Each of the 30 T cell receptor beta chains below was sequenced from the same sample in a study of a mutant IDH1 vaccine in newly diagnosed glioma. Assay used: immunoSEQ multiplex PCR; TCRdb lists only in-frame clones, some missing. The top ten clones hold under 6% of a sample with about 58,000 clones, more than 80% of them seen once. Time point reported: week 35, safety follow-up. Vaccinated patients received 300 ug of mutant IDH1 20-mer peptide per dose, with topical imiquimod. Their antigens remain unidentified. Sequenced material: PBMCs, taken from a glioma patient whose treatment included an IDH1 peptide vaccine. Source of these receptors: a man in his forties or fifties with glioma.

The chain combines TRBV2 with TRBJ2-6; D unresolved. The V and J ends lost 6 bases and 0 bases respectively, with 9 bases between them. Germline values: CDR1 SNHLY, CDR2 FYNNEI. CDR3 size: 15 residues. The DNA of the CDR3 is TGTGCCAGCAGCTCGAGGCGCTCTGGGGCCAACGTCCTGACTTTC. This sequence encodes CASSSRRSGANVLTF.

This chain links TRBV18 with TRBJ2-7; 11 bases map to TRBD2. The V gene end was trimmed by 5 bases and the J gene end by 5 bases; junction bases not matched to a gene: 2. The germline gives CDR1 KGHSH, CDR2 LQKENI. The CDR3 has 13 residues. CDR3 loop: CASSSGLADEQYF. CDR3 coding DNA: TGTGCCAGCTCATCGGGACTAGCGGACGAGCAGTACTTC.

The gene calls are TRBV11-1 and TRBJ2-5; D is perhaps TRBD2 (5 bases). V was shortened by 5 bases and J by 3 bases, with 19 bases between the two germline ends. CDR1 is SGHAT and CDR2 is FQDESV in the germline V gene (reference sequence). This CDR3 is 16 amino acids long. The CDR3 DNA reads TGTGCCAGCAGCAACCTCCCGGGGATGGACGAAGAGACCCAGTACTTC. Protein: CASSNLPGMDEETQYF.

CDR3 sequence (DNA): TGTGCTAGTGCCCCGCGAGGCGGAACCTACAATGAGCAGTTCTTC. As protein: CASAPRGGTYNEQFF. The chain uses TRBV12-5 and TRBJ2-1; D call uncertain. The germline gives CDR1 LGHNT, CDR2 FRNRAP. This CDR3 is 15 amino acids long. The V end lost 7 bases, the J end lost 2 bases, and 15 bases lay between the germline ends.

The CDR3 sequence: CASSFRDSSEQYF. As DNA, the CDR3 is TGTGCCAGCAGCTTCCGGGACTCGTCCGAGCAGTACTTC. The rearrangement uses TRBV7-2 and TRBJ2-7, with D tentatively TRBD2 (6 bases). Germline CDR1 and CDR2: SGHTA and FQGNSA. The CDR3 is made up of 13 amino acids. Trimming shortened V by 3 bases and J by 6 bases, and 12 bases separated the two germline ends.

The chain uses TRBV7-2 and TRBJ1-3; D might be TRBD1 (5 bases). V lost 10 bases to trimming and J lost 0 bases, with 10 bases between them. Germline V gene lookup returns CDR1 SGHTA and CDR2 FQGNSA. The CDR3 length is 13 residues. CDR3 DNA sequence: TGTGCCACAAGGGGTAGCTCTGGAAACACCATATATTTT. Protein product: CATRGSSGNTIYF.

As regards this clone: One end of the junction varies from germline; a read error may be responsible. The rearrangement uses TRBV7-7 and TRBJ2-7, with TRBD1 matching over 7 bases. The V gene's germline CDR1 is SSHAT and CDR2 FNYEAQ (reference sequence). There are 13 residues in the CDR3. In nucleotides, the CDR3 is TGTGCTAGCAGCCCGACAGGGTTCCACGAGCAGTACTTC. Translated, it gives CASSPTGFHEQYF.

Sample share makes this clone medium-sized (0.01 to 0.1%). The V gene is TRBV10-1, the J gene TRBJ2-7; possibly TRBD1 for D (6 bases). The CDR3 has 16 residues. V dropped 4 bases and J dropped 1 base, with 17 bases sitting between them. Germline V CDR1 and CDR2: WNHNN, SYGVQD (reference sequence). The CDR3 reads CASSVLAGATSYEQYF. CDR3 in DNA: TGCGCCAGCAGTGTCCTGGCAGGGGCGACTTCCTACGAGCAGTACTTC.

This clone showed up just a few times. The chain recombines TRBV30 with TRBJ1-1; no reliable D call. Germline CDR1 is GTSNPN and CDR2 is SVGIG (reference sequence). This CDR3 region has 13 residues. Trimming removed 2 bases at V and 3 bases at J, with 10 bases between. This CDR3 is CAWSIDGYTEAFF. Written as DNA, the CDR3 is TGTGCCTGGAGTATTGACGGTTACACTGAAGCTTTCTTT.

The chain recombines TRBV25-1 with TRBJ2-3; D not resolved. CDR1 is MGHDK, CDR2 SYGVNS, per germline. This CDR3 has 13 amino acids. Trimming took 1 base from V and 2 from J, leaving 4 bases between them. The CDR3 here is CASSEFITDTQYF. For the CDR3, the DNA is TGTGCCAGCAGTGAATTTATCACAGATACGCAGTATTTT.

This clone was found once. V gene TRBV7-2 combines with J gene TRBJ1-2; the D gene is possibly TRBD1 (6 bases). This CDR3 region has 15 residues. Trimming pared 1 base from V and 13 bases from J, leaving 22 bases between. The germline V gene has CDR1 SGHTA and CDR2 FQGNSA. CDR3 sequence: CASSLGFGTSIFVTF. The CDR3 DNA sequence: TGTGCCAGCAGCTTAGGCTTTGGGACATCTATTTTCGTCACCTTC.

This clone was found a few times. The chain recombines TRBV14 with TRBJ2-5; 7 bases are shared with TRBD2. Germline CDR1 and CDR2: SGHDN and FVKESK. The CDR3 runs to 17 residues. Germline trimming cut 3 bases from V and 4 bases from J; bases unmatched to any gene: 14. The CDR3 loop reads CASSHLLAGEGRETQYF. Here the CDR3 DNA reads TGTGCCAGCAGCCATCTTCTCGCGGGAGAAGGTCGAGAGACCCAGTACTTC.

The chain joins TRBV6-6 to TRBJ1-3; D remains ambiguous. The CDR3 is made up of 15 amino acids. The V end was cut by 0 bases, the J end by 0 bases, with 6 bases between. Germline-derived CDR1 and CDR2 are MNHNY and SVGAGI (reference sequence). The CDR3 loop reads CASSYSGNSGNTIYF. CDR3 coding DNA: TGTGCCAGCAGTTACTCGGGGAACTCTGGAAACACCATATATTTT.

The rearrangement joins TRBV29-1 to TRBJ2-2; TRBD1 might be the D (7 bases). The V end lost 4 bases, the J end lost 2 bases, and 17 bases lay between the germline ends. The CDR3 length is 16 residues. CDR1 SQVTM and CDR2 ANQGSEA come from the germline V gene. CDR3 amino acids: CSVGGNRGGNTGELFF. The CDR3 coding sequence is TGCAGCGTTGGGGGCAACAGGGGAGGCAACACCGGGGAGCTGTTTTTT.

The chain joins TRBV9 to TRBJ1-1; a weak D match, TRBD1 (6 bases). This CDR3 is built from 16 residues. The V and J ends lost 0 bases and 7 bases respectively, with 19 bases between them. Germline CDR1 and CDR2: SGDLS and YYNGEE. The CDR3 DNA reads as TGTGCCAGCAGCGTAGAGGGGGGAGGGCACCTTGGTGAAGCTTTCTTT. Its translation is CASSVEGGGHLGEAFF. Based on the CDR3 plus reference TRBV9 and TRBJ1-1, the full variable domain is DSGVTQTPKHLITATGQRVTLRCSPRSGDLSVYWYQQSLDQGLQFLIQYYNGEERAKGNILERFSAQQFPDLHSELNLSSLELGDSALYFCASSVEGGGHLGEAFFGQGTRLTVV.

The V and J genes are TRBV19 and TRBJ2-2; 8 nucleotides align to TRBD1. This CDR3 has 16 amino acids. J lost 0 bases, V lost 6 bases, and 6 bases had no gene match. Germline assignment: CDR1 LNHDA and CDR2 SQIVND (reference sequence). In DNA, the CDR3 is TGTGCCAGTAGCCGTACGACAGGGGCGAACACCGGGGAGCTGTTTTTT. Protein product: CASSRTTGANTGELFF.

A single count supports this clone. The V call is TRBV10-3, the J call TRBJ2-7; D is unresolved. CDR1 and CDR2 from the germline V gene are ENHRY and SYGVKD. Trimming took 6 bases from V and 6 from J, leaving 21 bases between them. The CDR3 length is 15 residues. The CDR3: CAIRSGRSDASEQYF. The CDR3, as DNA: TGTGCCATCAGATCCGGCAGGTCGGATGCGAGCGAGCAGTACTTC.

The V and J genes are TRBV28 and TRBJ1-5; TRBD1 aligns across 7 bases. V lost 6 bases, J lost 4 bases, and 9 bases stayed unmatched. This CDR3 is built from 15 residues. Germline lookup yields CDR1 MDHEN and CDR2 SYDVKM. The CDR3 bases are TGTGCCAGCAGCTTCCCCTCAGGGGGTAATCAGCCCCAGCATTTT. Translated, it gives CASSFPSGGNQPQHF.

The rearrangement joins TRBV4-3 to TRBJ1-4, with D unclear. The germline CDR1 and CDR2 sequences are LGHNA and YSLEER. This CDR3 spans 15 amino acids. Trimming removed 0 bases at V and 8 bases at J, with 13 bases between. The CDR3 spells CASSQDGDGKEKLFF. In nucleotides, the CDR3 is TGCGCCAGCAGCCAAGATGGCGATGGAAAGGAAAAACTGTTTTTT.

The rearrangement joins TRBV10-3 to TRBJ2-2; 9 nucleotides line up with TRBD2. The CDR3 is 19 amino acids. The trim removed 0 bases at V and 4 bases at J, leaving 12 bases unmatched. CDR1 ENHRY and CDR2 SYGVKD come from the germline V gene. The CDR3 is CAISESSSGAIWGTGELFF. CDR3 DNA: TGTGCCATCAGTGAGTCCTCTAGCGGGGCTATTTGGGGCACCGGGGAGCTGTTTTTT.

This clone was observed a single time. The chain combines TRBV19 with TRBJ2-1, with 10 bases aligning to TRBD2. Trimming cost V 3 bases and J 9 bases; bases outside gene matches: 8. Looked up from germline, CDR1 is LNHDA and CDR2 is SQIVND (reference sequence). This CDR3 has 15 amino acids. The CDR3, as DNA: TGTGCCAGTAGTATTGAAGCGGGGGGGCGTAGTGAGCAGTTCTTC. It translates to CASSIEAGGRSEQFF.

This clone has a single count. The chain links TRBV2 to TRBJ2-3; D remains ambiguous. The CDR3 runs 16 residues. CDR1 and CDR2 from the germline V gene are SNHLY and FYNNEI. V was shortened by 0 bases and J by 0 bases, with 10 bases between the two germline ends. The CDR3 sequence: CASSEAVTMSTDTQYF. In DNA form, the CDR3 reads TGTGCCAGCAGTGAAGCTGTCACTATGAGCACAGATACGCAGTATTTT.

This rearrangement joins TRBV6-4 to TRBJ2-7; 13 bases fit TRBD2. Germline CDR1 is MRHNA and CDR2 is SNTAGT. The CDR3 totals 17 residues. The trim removed 6 bases at V and 2 bases at J, leaving 10 bases unmatched. CDR3 residues: CASRRGPGLAGPYEQYF. CDR3 coding DNA: TGTGCCAGCAGGAGGGGGCCGGGACTAGCGGGACCCTACGAGCAGTACTTC.

The table lists this clone with a count of one. The CDR3 spells CASSQEGGRNEQFF. The CDR3, as DNA: TGCGCCAGCAGCCAAGAAGGCGGGAGAAATGAGCAGTTCTTC. The rearrangement joins TRBV4-3 to TRBJ2-1, with 7 bases matching TRBD2. CDR1 and CDR2 from the germline V gene are LGHNA and YSLEER. Germline trimming cut 0 bases from V and 7 bases from J; bases unmatched to any gene: 3. The CDR3 length is 14 residues.

This chain links TRBV6-1 with TRBJ2-7; maybe TRBD1 (6 bases). CDR3 size: 12 residues. Between the trimmed V and J ends, which lost 6 bases and 2 bases, there was a span of 8 bases. Germline V CDR1 and CDR2: MNHNS, SASEGT. The CDR3 spells CASRDRPYEQYF. Here the CDR3 DNA reads TGTGCCAGCAGGGACAGACCCTACGAGCAGTACTTC.

The chain links TRBV7-2 to TRBJ2-7; possible D gene TRBD1, 6 bases. The V gene's germline CDR1 is SGHTA and CDR2 FQGNSA. The CDR3 extends over 14 amino acids. V was trimmed by 2 bases and J by 1 base, leaving 9 bases between them. The CDR3 sequence: CASSLLDSSYEQYF. The CDR3 DNA reads TGTGCCAGCAGCTTACTGGACAGTTCCTACGAGCAGTACTTC.

This clone has only one observation. The V and J genes are TRBV11-2 and TRBJ2-1; D possibly corresponds to TRBD2 (7 bases). The V end was cut by 4 bases, the J end by 4 bases, with 14 bases between. There are 15 residues in the CDR3. Germline V lookup: CDR1 SGHAT, CDR2 FQNNGV. CDR3: CASSSPGGPYNEQFF. The CDR3 DNA reads as TGTGCCAGCAGCTCCCCCGGGGGGCCTTACAATGAGCAGTTCTTC. Filled out from reference TRBV11-2 and TRBJ2-1, the complete variable domain reads EAGVAQSPRYKIIEKRQSVAFWCNPISGHATLYWYQQILGQGPKLLIQFQNNGVVDDSQLPKDRFSAERLKGVDSTLKIQPAKLEDSAVYLCASSSPGGPYNEQFFGPGTRLTVL.

The chain joins TRBV30 to TRBJ1-3; tentatively, D is TRBD1 (5 bases). V was shortened by 5 bases and J by 0 bases, with 8 bases between the two germline ends. Germline V gene lookup returns CDR1 GTSNPN and CDR2 SVGIG (reference sequence). This CDR3 has 13 amino acids. This chain's CDR3 is CAWGHSSGNTIYF. CDR3 DNA sequence: TGTGCCTGGGGACACAGCTCTGGAAACACCATATATTTT.

The V and J genes are TRBV5-1 and TRBJ2-7; perhaps D is TRBD1 or TRBD2 (5 bases each). The CDR3 contains 15 residues. With 2 bases removed from V and 2 bases from J, the gap between germline ends came to 14 bases. Looked up from germline, CDR1 is SGHRS and CDR2 is YFSETQ. The CDR3 loop reads CASSFSGAEAYEQYF. CDR3 nucleotides: TGCGCCAGCAGCTTTTCCGGGGCAGAAGCCTACGAGCAGTACTTC.

This clone was seen once. The rearrangement uses TRBV7-2 and TRBJ2-3; 8 bases are shared with TRBD2. The trim removed 5 bases at V and 4 bases at J, leaving 5 bases unmatched. The CDR3 spans 14 residues. Germline V gene sequence: CDR1 SGHTA, CDR2 FQGNSA. CDR3 residues: CASSLPGLADTQYF. In DNA, the CDR3 is TGTGCCAGCAGCCTCCCGGGACTAGCAGATACGCAGTATTTT.